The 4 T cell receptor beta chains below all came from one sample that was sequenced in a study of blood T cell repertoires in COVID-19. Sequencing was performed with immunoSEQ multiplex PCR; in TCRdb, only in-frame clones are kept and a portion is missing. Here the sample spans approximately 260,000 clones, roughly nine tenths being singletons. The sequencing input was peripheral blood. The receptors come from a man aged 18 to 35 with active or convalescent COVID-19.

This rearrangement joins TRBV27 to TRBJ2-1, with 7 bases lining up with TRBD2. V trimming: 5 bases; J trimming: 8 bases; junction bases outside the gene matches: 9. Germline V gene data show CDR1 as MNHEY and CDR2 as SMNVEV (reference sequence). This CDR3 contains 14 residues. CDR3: CASSHGAGAYEQFF. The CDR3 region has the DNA TGTGCCAGCAGTCACGGGGCGGGAGCGTATGAGCAGTTCTTC.

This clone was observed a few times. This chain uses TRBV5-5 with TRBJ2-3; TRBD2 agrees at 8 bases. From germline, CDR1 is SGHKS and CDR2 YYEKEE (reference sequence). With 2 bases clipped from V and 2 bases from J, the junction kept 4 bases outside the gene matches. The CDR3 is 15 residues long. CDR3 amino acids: CASSFSGEDTDTQYF. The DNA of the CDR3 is TGTGCCAGCAGCTTTAGCGGGGAGGACACAGATACGCAGTATTTT.

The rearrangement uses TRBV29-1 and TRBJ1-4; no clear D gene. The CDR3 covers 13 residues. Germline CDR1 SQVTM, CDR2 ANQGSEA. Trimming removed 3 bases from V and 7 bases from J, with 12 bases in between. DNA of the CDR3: TGCAGCGTTGATGTAGGCGGTGGTGAAAAACTGTTTTTT. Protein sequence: CSVDVGGGEKLFF.

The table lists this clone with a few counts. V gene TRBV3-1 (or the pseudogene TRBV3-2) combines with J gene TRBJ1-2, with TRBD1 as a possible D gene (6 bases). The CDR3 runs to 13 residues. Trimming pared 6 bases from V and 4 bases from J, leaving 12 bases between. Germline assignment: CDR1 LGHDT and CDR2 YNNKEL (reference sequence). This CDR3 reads CASSSGTIYGYTF. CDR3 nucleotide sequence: TGTGCCAGCAGTTCCGGGACAATCTATGGCTACACCTTC.